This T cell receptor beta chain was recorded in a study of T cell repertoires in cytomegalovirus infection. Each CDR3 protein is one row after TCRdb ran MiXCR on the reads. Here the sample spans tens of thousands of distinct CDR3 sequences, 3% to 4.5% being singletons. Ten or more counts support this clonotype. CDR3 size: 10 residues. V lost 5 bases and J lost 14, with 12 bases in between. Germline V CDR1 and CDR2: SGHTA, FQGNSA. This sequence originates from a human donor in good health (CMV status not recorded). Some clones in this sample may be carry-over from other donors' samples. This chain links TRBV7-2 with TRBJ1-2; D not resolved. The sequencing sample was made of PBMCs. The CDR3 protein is CASSQTRTTF. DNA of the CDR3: TGTGCCAGCAGCCAGACCAGGACGACCTTC. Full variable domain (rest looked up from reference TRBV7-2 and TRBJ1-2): GAGVSQSPSNKVTEKGKDVELRCDPISGHTALYWYRQSLGQGLEFLIYFQGNSAPDKSGLPSDRFSAERTGGSVSTLTIQRTQQEDSAVYLCASSQTRTTFGSGTRLTVV.